The 29 T cell receptor beta chains below come from one sample, sequenced in a study of cytomegalovirus exposure and HLA in healthy donors. Primers for the PCR totalled 60 Vbeta and 13 Jbeta. The protocol was immunoSEQ multiplex PCR, while the TCRdb copy is restricted to in-frame clones and leaves out a portion. The profile shows about 130,000 clones, around four fifths of them singletons. Sample: PBMCs. The receptors stem from a man in his forties in good health and CMV-seronegative.

This clone appeared once. The V call is TRBV29-1, the J call TRBJ2-1, with 13 bases lining up with TRBD2. The CDR3 runs 14 residues. V was pared by 6 bases and J by 9 bases, with 8 bases of the junction left unmatched. The V gene's germline CDR1 is SQVTM and CDR2 ANQGSEA. CDR3 loop: CSVRGTSGKGEQFF. CDR3 coding DNA: TGCAGCGTCCGCGGGACTAGCGGGAAGGGTGAGCAGTTCTTC.

In its sample, this clone was seen once. The chain joins TRBV28 to TRBJ2-7; TRBD2 matches at 8 bases. The CDR3 is made up of 13 amino acids. Unmatched junction bases numbered 3, after V lost 3 bases and J lost 5 bases. The germline CDR1 and CDR2 sequences are MDHEN and SYDVKM. The CDR3 region has the DNA TGTGCCAGCAGTTTCGGGGGGGCAGACGAGCAGTACTTC. The encoded protein is CASSFGGADEQYF.

Comment on this clone: At one end, the junction sequence differs from germline, possibly due to a read error. The chain uses TRBV7-7 and TRBJ2-1; D is possibly TRBD2 (6 bases). The CDR3 sequence is 15 residues long. Germline V lookup: CDR1 SSHAT, CDR2 FNYEAQ (reference sequence). CDR3 residues: CASSLDVADYNEQFF. The CDR3 DNA reads as TGTGCTAGCAGCTTAGATGTAGCGGACTACAATGAGCAGTTCTTC.

The rearrangement joins TRBV6-1 to TRBJ2-7; 12 bases agree with TRBD1. V was clipped by 6 bases and J by 2 bases; unmatched bases: 5. The CDR3 consists of 15 residues. CDR1 is MNHNS and CDR2 is SASEGT in the germline V gene. As DNA, the CDR3 is TGTGCCAGCAGGGAGGGACAGGGGGCCACCTACGAGCAGTACTTC. This encodes CASREGQGATYEQYF.

The genes are TRBV19 and TRBJ1-5, with D tentatively TRBD1 (5 bases). The CDR3 spans 17 residues. Germline CDR1 reads LNHDA; CDR2 reads SQIVND (reference sequence). Trimming took 7 bases from V and 6 from J, leaving 25 bases between them. This CDR3 reads CASTSNTGPLRGQPQHF. DNA of the CDR3: TGTGCCAGTACCTCCAATACCGGGCCCCTTAGGGGTCAGCCCCAGCATTTT.

V and J are TRBV5-1 and TRBJ1-6; D is unclear. The CDR3 covers 14 residues. Germline CDR1 SGHRS, CDR2 YFSETQ. V was trimmed by 2 bases and J by 9 bases, leaving 12 bases between them. The CDR3 loop is CASSFGEIGSPLHF. DNA for the CDR3: TGCGCCAGCAGCTTCGGAGAGATAGGTTCACCCCTCCACTTT.

This chain's CDR3 is CASSVQDYSNQPQHF. CDR3 nucleotides: TGTGCCAGTAGTGTACAGGACTATAGCAATCAGCCCCAGCATTTT. The rearrangement links TRBV19 to TRBJ1-5, with a tentative D call TRBD1 (5 bases). The CDR3 sequence is 15 residues long. V was pared by 5 bases and J by 0 bases, with 11 bases between. Germline-derived CDR1 and CDR2 are LNHDA and SQIVND (reference sequence).

The V call is TRBV9, the J call TRBJ1-3; weak D call: TRBD1 (6 bases). In germline, CDR1 is SGDLS, CDR2 YYNGEE. CDR3 length: 15 residues. Trimming left V 4 bases short and J 0 bases short, with 11 bases between. CDR3 nucleotide sequence: TGTGCCAGCAGCCTCGGACAGACCTCTGGAAACACCATATATTTT. Amino acid sequence: CASSLGQTSGNTIYF.

The gene calls are TRBV7-9 and TRBJ2-3; TRBD1 is a possible D gene (5 bases). The V end lost 5 bases, the J end lost 3 bases, and 18 bases lay between the germline ends. Looked up from germline, CDR1 is SEHNR and CDR2 is FQNEAQ (reference sequence). This CDR3 region has 16 residues. In DNA form, the CDR3 reads TGTGCCAGCAGCCCGCGATCAGGGTGGGCTACAGATACGCAGTATTTT. It codes for CASSPRSGWATDTQYF. Complete variable domain (other parts from reference TRBV7-9 and TRBJ2-3): DTGVSQNPRHKITKRGQNVTFRCDPISEHNRLYWYRQTLGQGPEFLTYFQNEAQLEKSRLLSDRFSAERPKGSFSTLEIQRTEQGDSAMYLCASSPRSGWATDTQYFGPGTRLTVL.

CDR3 DNA: TGTGCCAGCAGCCAAGGACAGGGAGCTGACTATGGCTACACCTTC. This encodes CASSQGQGADYGYTF. The chain combines TRBV4-2 with TRBJ1-2, with 7 bases aligning to TRBD1. Germline V lookup: CDR1 LGHNA, CDR2 YNFKEQ. This CDR3 has 15 residues. Losses at the gene ends were 1 base for V and 3 bases for J; bases not matched to a gene: 5.

A single count supports this clone. The chain's CDR3 is CASSLAGQRGTQYF. The CDR3 DNA reads TGTGCCAGCAGCTTGGCCGGACAGCGAGGGACCCAGTACTTC. V gene TRBV5-6 combines with J gene TRBJ2-5, with D maybe TRBD1 (6 bases). V was pared by 0 bases and J by 7 bases, with 13 bases between. This CDR3 spans 14 amino acids. Germline V gene lookup returns CDR1 SGHDT and CDR2 YYEEEE.

The rearrangement uses TRBV15 and TRBJ1-3; D unresolved. The germline CDR1 and CDR2 sequences are LNHNV and YYDKDF (reference sequence). V was clipped by 5 bases and J by 0 bases, with 8 bases between them. The CDR3 runs 14 residues. Here the CDR3 DNA reads TGTGCCACCAGCCCTATCAACTCTGGAAACACCATATATTTT. Its translation is CATSPINSGNTIYF.

A remark on this clone: This CDR3 is also generated by other DNA sequences in the sample. The V and J genes are TRBV7-3 and TRBJ1-3; D ambiguous. The V end lost 0 bases, the J end lost 4 bases, and 4 bases lay between the germline ends. Germline assignment: CDR1 SGHTA and CDR2 FQGTGA. There are 13 residues in the CDR3. Written as DNA, the CDR3 is TGTGCCAGCAGCTTAACGTCAGGAAACACCATATATTTT. The encoded protein is CASSLTSGNTIYF. Together with reference TRBV7-3 and TRBJ1-3, the CDR3 gives the full variable domain: GAGVSQTPSNKVTEKGKYVELRCDPISGHTALYWYRQSLGQGPEFLIYFQGTGAADDSGLPNDRFFAVRPEGSVSTLKIQRTERGDSAVYLCASSLTSGNTIYFGEGSWLTVV.

The chain couples TRBV30 to TRBJ2-7; the D gene is possibly TRBD2 (5 bases). Germline V gene lookup returns CDR1 GTSNPN and CDR2 SVGIG (reference sequence). CDR3 length: 16 residues. V lost 5 bases, J lost 6 bases, and 26 bases lay in between. The CDR3 DNA follows: TGTGCCTGGGCGGCGCCCCCCGGACTTATACGCACCGAGCAGTACTTC. Translation: CAWAAPPGLIRTEQYF.

V is TRBV28 and J is TRBJ1-2; 11 nucleotides line up with TRBD1. Per the germline V gene, CDR1 is MDHEN and CDR2 is SYDVKM. J gave up 4 bases and V 5 bases, and 6 bases lay outside the gene matches. The CDR3 sequence is 15 residues long. CDR3 sequence (DNA): TGTGCCAGCAGTCTCGGGACAGGGGGAAGCTATGGCTACACCTTC. Translated, it gives CASSLGTGGSYGYTF.

The V and J genes are TRBV5-4 and TRBJ2-7; D perhaps matches TRBD2 (5 bases). This CDR3 spans 14 amino acids. V lost 0 bases, J lost 6 bases, and 13 bases lay in between. The germline gives CDR1 SGHNT, CDR2 YYREEE (reference sequence). DNA for the CDR3: TGTGCCAGCAGCTTGGCCGCGGAGGATGTCGAGCAGTACTTC. It specifies CASSLAAEDVEQYF.

The chain recombines TRBV7-9 with TRBJ2-2; TRBD2 might be the D (5 bases). V dropped 4 bases and J dropped 4 bases, with 10 bases sitting between them. The length of the CDR3 is 14 residues. Germline CDR1 is SEHNR and CDR2 is FQNEAQ (reference sequence). The CDR3 loop is CASSSRERTGELFF. The CDR3 DNA sequence: TGTGCCAGCAGCTCGAGGGAGCGCACCGGGGAGCTGTTTTTT.

The CDR3 loop is CASSFGRGTDTQYF. DNA for the CDR3: TGCGCCAGCAGCTTTGGCAGGGGCACAGATACGCAGTATTTT. V is TRBV5-1 and J is TRBJ2-3, with D perhaps TRBD1 (5 bases). V lost 2 bases and J 1 base, leaving 8 bases between the germline ends. This CDR3 region has 14 residues. Looked up from germline, CDR1 is SGHRS and CDR2 is YFSETQ.

This clone has more than one count but fewer than ten. This chain connects TRBV28 to TRBJ1-2; 7 nucleotides align to TRBD1. V lost 6 bases, J lost 3 bases, and 4 bases stayed unmatched. The CDR3 covers 13 residues. Germline CDR1 and CDR2: MDHEN and SYDVKM. This CDR3 reads CASRPGGDYGYTF. The CDR3 DNA follows: TGTGCCAGCAGACCAGGGGGAGACTATGGCTACACCTTC.

Remarks on this clone: A read error may produce the germline difference seen at one junction end. This chain joins TRBV7-9 and TRBJ1-1; TRBD1 might be the D (6 bases). Germline-derived CDR1 and CDR2 are SEHNR and FQNEAQ (reference sequence). This CDR3 region has 12 residues. The CDR3 sequence is CSSSHRDSEAFF. Written as DNA, the CDR3 is TGTTCCAGCAGCCACAGGGATTCTGAAGCTTTCTTT.

The CDR3 sequence is CASSPNRGSSYEQYF. The CDR3 coding sequence is TGTGCCAGCAGCCCTAACCGGGGATCTTCTTACGAGCAGTACTTC. The chain uses TRBV9 and TRBJ2-7, with D possibly TRBD2 on 5 matching bases. The V end lost 4 bases, the J end lost 4 bases, and 18 bases lay between the germline ends. CDR1 is SGDLS and CDR2 is YYNGEE in the germline V gene. The CDR3 contains 15 residues.

Concerning this clone: Other nucleotide sequences from this sample produce the same CDR3. The genes are TRBV5-1 and TRBJ2-7, with 14 positions matching TRBD2. Trimming at V came to 0 bases and at J to 7 bases, leaving 3 bases not matched to a gene. This CDR3 has 15 residues. Germline values: CDR1 SGHRS, CDR2 YFSETQ. The CDR3 nucleotides read TGCGCCAGCAGCTTGGGACTAGCGGGGGGGCGTGAGCAGTACTTC. Encoded protein: CASSLGLAGGREQYF.

The rearrangement joins TRBV9 to TRBJ2-1, with TRBD1 identical over 7 bases. There are 14 residues in the CDR3. The V gene end was trimmed by 0 bases and the J gene end by 5 bases; junction bases not matched to a gene: 2. CDR1 and CDR2 from the germline V gene are SGDLS and YYNGEE. The CDR3 DNA reads as TGTGCCAGCAGCGTAGCAGGGGGTCACAATGAGCAGTTCTTC. The encoded protein is CASSVAGGHNEQFF.

The rearrangement links TRBV7-2 to TRBJ2-3; a weak D match, TRBD2 (6 bases). The germline V and J ends were trimmed by 0 bases and 2 bases, with 24 bases remaining between them. The CDR3 has 20 residues. Germline V gene data show CDR1 as SGHTA and CDR2 as FQGNSA. The CDR3 region is CASSLAHIRDFREDTDTQYF. For the CDR3, the DNA is TGTGCCAGCAGCTTAGCGCATATTCGGGACTTTAGAGAAGACACAGATACGCAGTATTTT.

The chain links TRBV21-1 to TRBJ2-7; the table's D call, TRBD2, has no DNA check behind it. TRBV21-1 counts as a pseudogene. This CDR3 is 14 amino acids long. The CDR3 sequence: CASSAGLLAYEQYF. The CDR3 DNA reads as TGTGCCAGCAGCGCGGGACTCCTAGCCTACGAGCAGTACTTC.

This rearrangement joins TRBV13 to TRBJ2-1; D possibly corresponds to TRBD2 (6 bases). The ends were cut back, 7 bases at V and 4 bases at J, with 23 bases in the middle. Germline CDR1 reads PRHDT; CDR2 reads FYEKMQ (reference sequence). This CDR3 has 17 residues. The CDR3 loop is CASMGTEEGRRYNEQFF. The CDR3 DNA reads TGTGCCAGCATGGGTACTGAGGAGGGAAGGAGGTACAATGAGCAGTTCTTC.

V and J are TRBV9 and TRBJ2-7; 7 bases are a match to TRBD2. The CDR3 has 15 amino acids. Losses at the gene ends were 0 bases for V and 2 bases for J; bases not matched to a gene: 5. Germline V gene sequence: CDR1 SGDLS, CDR2 YYNGEE. The CDR3, as DNA: TGTGCCAGCAGCGTAGGGGGGGGAGGGACCTACGAGCAGTACTTC. It encodes CASSVGGGGTYEQYF.

The V gene is TRBV27, the J gene TRBJ2-3; TRBD2 is a possible D gene (6 bases). V was trimmed by 6 bases and J by 5 bases, leaving 12 bases between them. The CDR3 totals 13 residues. The germline V gene has CDR1 MNHEY and CDR2 SMNVEV (reference sequence). For the CDR3, the DNA is TGTGCCAGCAGGGGACTTGGAATAGATACGCAGTATTTT. The encoded protein is CASRGLGIDTQYF.

The V gene is TRBV18, the J gene TRBJ2-5; 12 bases line up with TRBD2. Germline-derived CDR1 and CDR2 are KGHSH and LQKENI. This CDR3 is built from 16 residues. After removal of 3 bases from V and 4 bases from J, the junction contained 6 bases not matched to a gene. CDR3 in amino acids: CASSPRLAGVGETQYF. CDR3 in DNA: TGTGCCAGCTCACCCCGACTAGCGGGGGTCGGAGAGACCCAGTACTTC.